This TCR beta chain was recovered during a study of blood T cell repertoires in COVID-19. Study as a whole: Some COVID-19 samples were acute and others convalescent; all came from the United States, Italy and Spain. Sample material is recorded as cDNA or gDNA derived from T cells, B-cell-depleted T cells, or PBMCs.

The CDR3 runs to 13 residues. Germline CDR1 WSHSY, CDR2 SAAADI. The V gene lost 5 bases and the J gene lost 1 base, with 8 bases spanning the gap. Per the study methods: The authors estimated nucleated cell counts from reference gene primer amplification. Here immunoSEQ multiplex PCR was the method, and the copy in TCRdb shows in-frame clones only, minus some. The DNA was the basis for D and trimming; V, J and clone size are from that table. This table has roughly 74,000 clones, about 91% appearing once. Sequencing was performed on peripheral blood. The V call is TRBV10-2, the J call TRBJ1-1, with D possibly TRBD1 on 6 matching bases. The receptor was derived from a woman of 80 years or more with active or convalescent COVID-19. CDR3 in amino acids: CASSPRGNTEAFF. The CDR3 DNA sequence: TGCGCCAGCAGTCCCAGGGGGAACACTGAAGCTTTCTTT.